Below, 19 T cell receptor beta chains from the same sample are listed, as sequenced in a study of blood T cell repertoires in COVID-19. Only in-frame clones appear in the TCRdb table, and some are missing; sequencing was by immunoSEQ multiplex PCR. The table has 400,000 to 500,000 clones, approximately 91% seen once. Material for sequencing was PBMCs or T cells enriched from blood (not recorded which). These receptors all come from a woman under 30 who had been exposed to COVID-19.

J is TRBJ1-3 and V is TRBV28; TRBD1 might be the D (6 bases). Germline V gene sequence: CDR1 MDHEN, CDR2 SYDVKM. V was shortened by 5 bases and J by 2 bases, with 10 bases between the two germline ends. This CDR3 is built from 14 residues. CDR3 loop: CASSPDRPGNTIYF. CDR3 in DNA: TGTGCCAGCAGTCCCGACAGGCCTGGAAACACCATATATTTT.

This chain links TRBV2 with TRBJ2-7; a possible D gene is TRBD2 (7 bases). V lost 2 bases, J lost 1 base, and 9 bases lay in between. Germline V gene data show CDR1 as SNHLY and CDR2 as FYNNEI. The CDR3 length is 14 residues. The CDR3 region is CASSERGGSYEQYF. The CDR3 bases are TGTGCCAGCAGTGAAAGGGGGGGGTCCTACGAGCAGTACTTC. Complete variable domain (other parts from reference TRBV2 and TRBJ2-7): EPEVTQTPSHQVTQMGQEVILRCVPISNHLYFYWYRQILGQKVEFLVSFYNNEISEKSEIFDDQFSVERPDGSNFTLKIRSTKLEDSAMYFCASSERGGSYEQYFGPGTRLTVT.

CDR3 bases: TGCAGTGCTAGTTCTAATGCGAACACCGGGGAGCTGTTTTTT. Protein sequence: CSASSNANTGELFF. The chain joins TRBV20-1 to TRBJ2-2; D call uncertain. Per germline, CDR1 DFQATT and CDR2 SNEGSKA (reference sequence). The ends were cut back, 3 bases at V and 0 bases at J, with 8 bases in the middle. CDR3 size: 14 residues.

The gene calls are TRBV19 and TRBJ1-5; tentatively, D is TRBD1 (6 bases). V lost 10 bases, J lost 3 bases, and 13 bases lay in between. This CDR3 has 13 residues. Germline V gene sequence: CDR1 LNHDA, CDR2 SQIVND (reference sequence). CDR3 nucleotides: TGTGCCACCACCCAGGGGTACAATCAGCCCCAGCATTTT. Translating gives CATTQGYNQPQHF.

The chain is built from TRBV5-1 and TRBJ2-7, with TRBD2 matching over 8 bases. From germline, CDR1 is SGHRS and CDR2 YFSETQ. CDR3 length equals 15 residues. Unmatched junction bases numbered 10, after V lost 5 bases and J lost 3 bases. CDR3 protein: CASSLDGSGNYEQYF. The CDR3 nucleotides are TGCGCCAGCAGTCTGGATGGTAGCGGGAACTACGAGCAGTACTTC.

This clone has a single count. The genes are TRBV27 and TRBJ2-7, with D unresolved. The length of the CDR3 is 15 residues. The V gene's germline CDR1 is MNHEY and CDR2 SMNVEV (reference sequence). Trimming cost V 6 bases and J 0 bases, with 15 bases left between them. CDR3 bases: TGTGCCAGCAGCCGAACAGCTTTCAGCTCCTACGAGCAGTACTTC. This encodes CASSRTAFSSYEQYF.

The gene calls are TRBV3-1 (or the pseudogene TRBV3-2) and TRBJ2-7; TRBD2 matches 9 bases. Germline CDR1 and CDR2: LGHDT and YNNKEL (reference sequence). The CDR3 is 16 amino acids. J was trimmed by 6 bases and V by 0 bases; bases with no gene match: 9. The CDR3 loop reads CASSQDMIAGVSEQYF. CDR3 bases: TGTGCCAGCAGCCAAGATATGATAGCGGGAGTGAGCGAGCAGTACTTC.

This CDR3 is CASSPDRGNNSPLHF. Here the CDR3 DNA reads TGCGCCAGCAGCCCCGACAGGGGAAATAATTCACCCCTCCACTTT. This rearrangement joins TRBV5-1 to TRBJ1-6; 8 nucleotides align to TRBD1. Germline CDR1 reads SGHRS; CDR2 reads YFSETQ. J lost 5 bases, V lost 4 bases, and 5 bases had no gene match. The CDR3 sequence is 15 residues long.

In its sample, this clone was seen a few times. The genes are TRBV7-6 and TRBJ2-1, with 14 bases fitting TRBD2. J was trimmed by 7 bases and V by 5 bases; bases with no gene match: 4. Germline lookup yields CDR1 SGHVS and CDR2 FNYEAQ. This CDR3 spans 15 amino acids. The DNA for the CDR3 is TGTGCCAGCAGCCCGAGGACTAGCGGGAGGAATGAGCAGTTCTTC. Translation gives CASSPRTSGRNEQFF.

The V gene is TRBV24-1, the J gene TRBJ1-1; no firm D call. Trimming took 2 bases from V and 1 from J, leaving 13 bases between them. CDR1 and CDR2 from the germline V gene are KGHDR and SFDVKD. There are 16 residues in the CDR3. The CDR3 region is CATSDSGVKWNTEAFF. The CDR3 coding sequence is TGTGCCACCAGTGATTCCGGGGTAAAATGGAACACTGAAGCTTTCTTT.

As concerns this clone: The sample holds other DNA sequences that translate to the same CDR3. The rearrangement uses TRBV9 and TRBJ2-1; TRBD2 matches at 11 bases. With V trimmed by 4 bases and J by 4 bases, 4 bases remained unmatched. The germline CDR1 and CDR2 sequences are SGDLS and YYNGEE. This CDR3 is built from 15 residues. DNA of the CDR3: TGTGCCAGCAGCACCTCTAGCGGGGGGTACAATGAGCAGTTCTTC. Amino acid sequence: CASSTSSGGYNEQFF.

Worth noting for this clone: The CDR3 ends on some other residue instead of the conserved phenylalanine or tryptophan, so this is likely a read error. The DNA is omitted, as the CDR3 cannot be located on it reliably, and the CDR3 follows TCRdb's listing. This rearrangement joins TRBV28 to TRBJ2-7; the D call TRBD2 from the table was never checked on the DNA. Inclusive of both ends, the CDR3 amounts to 15 amino acids. Germline V gene sequence: CDR1 MDHEN, CDR2 SYDVKM. The CDR3 spells CASSTLPGGGPKWDL.

CDR3 protein: CASSSLDSTNEKLFF. CDR3 nucleotides: TGTGCCAGCAGTTCCCTTGACAGTACTAATGAAAAACTGTTTTTT. The V gene is TRBV5-4, the J gene TRBJ1-4; D possibly corresponds to TRBD1 (5 bases). Trimming removed 5 bases from V and 2 bases from J, with 13 bases in between. The CDR3 sequence is 15 residues long. Germline V gene lookup returns CDR1 SGHNT and CDR2 YYREEE (reference sequence).

This clone was found once. This chain links TRBV19 with TRBJ2-5; 8 bases align to TRBD1. Germline-derived CDR1 and CDR2 are LNHDA and SQIVND (reference sequence). The CDR3 is 16 amino acids. Trimming cost V 5 bases and J 1 base; bases outside gene matches: 9. CDR3 sequence (DNA): TGTGCCAGTAGTTCCGGGACAGGATTGATCCAAGAGACCCAGTACTTC. It specifies CASSSGTGLIQETQYF.

The chain joins TRBV30 to TRBJ1-1; 8 bases map to TRBD1. The CDR3 is made up of 14 amino acids. Unmatched junction bases numbered 4, after V lost 2 bases and J lost 2 bases. The germline V gene has CDR1 GTSNPN and CDR2 SVGIG (reference sequence). In DNA, the CDR3 is TGTGCCTGGAGTAAGGGGACAGGTAACACTGAAGCTTTCTTT. It is translated as CAWSKGTGNTEAFF.

The V and J genes are TRBV27 and TRBJ2-2; D call uncertain. This CDR3 comprises 12 residues. CDR1 is MNHEY, CDR2 SMNVEV, per germline (reference sequence). The V end was cut by 2 bases, the J end by 7 bases, with 5 bases between. The CDR3 DNA sequence: TGTGCCAGCAGTTTAGCGAACGGGGAGCTGTTTTTT. This gives the protein CASSLANGELFF.

This clone was observed a single time. V gene TRBV28 combines with J gene TRBJ2-1, with a possible D match to TRBD2 (6 bases). The CDR3 loop spans 15 amino acids. Germline V gives CDR1 MDHEN, CDR2 SYDVKM. V was shortened by 5 bases and J by 3 bases, with 14 bases between the two germline ends. Here the CDR3 DNA reads TGTGCCAGCAGTCCCGGGGGTCTCCGCTACAATGAGCAGTTCTTC. The encoded protein is CASSPGGLRYNEQFF.

In the case of this clone: Other DNA sequences in the same sample also yield this CDR3. V and J are TRBV3-1 (or the pseudogene TRBV3-2) and TRBJ2-7; 8 bases map to TRBD2. Looked up from germline, CDR1 is LGHDT and CDR2 is YNNKEL (reference sequence). This CDR3 contains 15 residues. V lost 1 base and J lost 2; bases outside the gene matches: 4. Here the CDR3 DNA reads TGTGCCAGCAGCCAAGGTCTAGCGGGCGCCTACGAGCAGTACTTC. Protein: CASSQGLAGAYEQYF.

The chain combines TRBV5-1 with TRBJ2-2; 7 nucleotides match TRBD2. Germline CDR1 reads SGHRS; CDR2 reads YFSETQ. V gave up 6 bases and J gave up 3 bases; unmatched junction bases: 8. This CDR3 comprises 15 residues. For the CDR3, the DNA is TGCGCCAGCAAACAGGCAGGGAGGGACACCGGGGAGCTGTTTTTT. Its protein is CASKQAGRDTGELFF.